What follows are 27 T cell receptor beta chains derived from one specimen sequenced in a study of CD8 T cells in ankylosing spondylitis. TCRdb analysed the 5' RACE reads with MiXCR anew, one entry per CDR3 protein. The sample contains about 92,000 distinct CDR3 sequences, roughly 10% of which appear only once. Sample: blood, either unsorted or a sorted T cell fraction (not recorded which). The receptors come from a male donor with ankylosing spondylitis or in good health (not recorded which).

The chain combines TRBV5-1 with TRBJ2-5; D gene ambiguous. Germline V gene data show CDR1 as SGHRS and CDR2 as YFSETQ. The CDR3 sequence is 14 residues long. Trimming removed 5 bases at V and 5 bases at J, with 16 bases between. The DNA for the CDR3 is TGCGCCAGCAGTCGTACCAGAGGTGAGGAGACCCAGTACTTC. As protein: CASSRTRGEETQYF.

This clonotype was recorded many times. The CDR3 sequence is CATSRDLTETQYF. The CDR3 DNA follows: TGTGCCACCAGCAGAGATCTGACAGAGACCCAGTACTTC. The rearrangement joins TRBV15 to TRBJ2-5; D is unclear. The CDR3 contains 13 residues. Trimming took off 0 bases at V and 4 bases at J, with 6 bases between the two ends. Germline V gene data show CDR1 as LNHNV and CDR2 as YYDKDF (reference sequence).

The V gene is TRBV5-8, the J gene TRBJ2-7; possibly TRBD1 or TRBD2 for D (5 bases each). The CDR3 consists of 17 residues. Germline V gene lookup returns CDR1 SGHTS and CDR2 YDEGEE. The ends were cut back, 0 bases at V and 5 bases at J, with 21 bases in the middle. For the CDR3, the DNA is TGTGCCAGCAGCTTGGCCTTCCTTCGGGACGGGTCTGACGAGCAGTACTTC. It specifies CASSLAFLRDGSDEQYF.

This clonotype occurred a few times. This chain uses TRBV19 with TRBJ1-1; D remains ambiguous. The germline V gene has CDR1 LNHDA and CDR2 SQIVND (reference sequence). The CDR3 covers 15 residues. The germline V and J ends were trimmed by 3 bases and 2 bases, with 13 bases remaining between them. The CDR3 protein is CASSMPLRANTEAFF. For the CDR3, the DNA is TGTGCCAGTAGTATGCCCCTCAGAGCAAACACTGAAGCTTTCTTT.

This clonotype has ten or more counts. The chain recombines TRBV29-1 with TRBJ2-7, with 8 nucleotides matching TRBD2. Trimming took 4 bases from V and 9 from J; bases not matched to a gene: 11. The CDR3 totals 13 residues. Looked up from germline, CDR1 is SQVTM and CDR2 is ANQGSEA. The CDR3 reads CSVVTSGGFGQYF. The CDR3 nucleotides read TGCAGCGTTGTCACTAGCGGCGGTTTTGGGCAGTACTTC.

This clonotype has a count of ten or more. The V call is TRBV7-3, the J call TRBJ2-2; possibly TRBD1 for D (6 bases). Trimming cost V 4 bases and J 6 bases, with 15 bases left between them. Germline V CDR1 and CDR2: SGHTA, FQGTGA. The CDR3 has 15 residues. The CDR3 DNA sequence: TGTGCCAGCAGCTCCTTAAACAGGGAGCCCGGGGAGCTGTTTTTT. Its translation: CASSSLNREPGELFF.

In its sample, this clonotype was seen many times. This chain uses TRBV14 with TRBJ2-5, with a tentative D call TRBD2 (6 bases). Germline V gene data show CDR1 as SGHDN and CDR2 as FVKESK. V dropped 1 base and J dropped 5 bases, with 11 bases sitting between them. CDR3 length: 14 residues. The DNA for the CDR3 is TGTGCCAGCAGCCAAGGGAGGGACGGGGAGACCCAGTACTTC. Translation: CASSQGRDGETQYF.

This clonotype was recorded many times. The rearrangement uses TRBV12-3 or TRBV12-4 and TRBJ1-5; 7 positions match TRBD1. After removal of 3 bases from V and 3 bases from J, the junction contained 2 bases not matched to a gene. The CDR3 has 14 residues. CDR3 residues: CASSLGQHNQPQHF. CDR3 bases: TGTGCCAGCAGTTTGGGACAGCACAATCAGCCCCAGCATTTT.

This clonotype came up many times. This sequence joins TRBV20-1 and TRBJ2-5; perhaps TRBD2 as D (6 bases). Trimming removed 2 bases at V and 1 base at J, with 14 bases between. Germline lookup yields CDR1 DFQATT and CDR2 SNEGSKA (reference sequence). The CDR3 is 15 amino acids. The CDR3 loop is CSARNYKGGQETQYF. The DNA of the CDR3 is TGCAGTGCTAGAAACTACAAGGGAGGCCAAGAGACCCAGTACTTC.

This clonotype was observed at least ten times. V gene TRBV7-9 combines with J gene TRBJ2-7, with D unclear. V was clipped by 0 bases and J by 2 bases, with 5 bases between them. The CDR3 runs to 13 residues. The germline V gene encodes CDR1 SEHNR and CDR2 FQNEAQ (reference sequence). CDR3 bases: TGTGCCAGCAGCTTAGCGGGGACCTACGAGCAGTACTTC. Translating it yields CASSLAGTYEQYF.

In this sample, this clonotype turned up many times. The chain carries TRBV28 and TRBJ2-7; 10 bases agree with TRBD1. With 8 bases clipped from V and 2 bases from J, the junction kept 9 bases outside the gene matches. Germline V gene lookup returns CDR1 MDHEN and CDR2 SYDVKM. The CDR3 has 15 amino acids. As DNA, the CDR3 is TGTGCCAGCTCCAAGGGGACAGGGGAGGCCTACGAGCAGTACTTC. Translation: CASSKGTGEAYEQYF.

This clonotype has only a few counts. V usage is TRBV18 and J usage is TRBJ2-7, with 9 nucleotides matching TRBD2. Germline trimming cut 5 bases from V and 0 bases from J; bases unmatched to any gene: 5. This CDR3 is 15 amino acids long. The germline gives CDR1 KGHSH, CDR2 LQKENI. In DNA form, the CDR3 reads TGTGCCAGCTCAGCGGGGGGGACGGGCTCCTACGAGCAGTACTTC. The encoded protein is CASSAGGTGSYEQYF.

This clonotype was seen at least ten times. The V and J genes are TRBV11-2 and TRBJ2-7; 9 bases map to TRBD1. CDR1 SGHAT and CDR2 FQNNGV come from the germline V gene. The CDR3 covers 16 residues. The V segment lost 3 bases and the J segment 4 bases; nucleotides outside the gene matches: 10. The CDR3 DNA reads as TGTGCCAGCAGCTTTTTGAATCTGACAGGGGGTTACGAGCAGTACTTC. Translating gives CASSFLNLTGGYEQYF.

CDR3 nucleotide sequence: TGTGCCAGCAGCTATAGCGGGGGATACGATGAGCAGTTCTTC. Its protein product is CASSYSGGYDEQFF. The J gene is TRBJ2-1, the V gene TRBV11-3; TRBD2 matches 9 bases. CDR3 size: 14 residues. V shed 4 bases, J shed 8 bases, and the junction held 6 bases outside the gene matches. CDR1 is SGHNT, CDR2 YENEEA, per germline.

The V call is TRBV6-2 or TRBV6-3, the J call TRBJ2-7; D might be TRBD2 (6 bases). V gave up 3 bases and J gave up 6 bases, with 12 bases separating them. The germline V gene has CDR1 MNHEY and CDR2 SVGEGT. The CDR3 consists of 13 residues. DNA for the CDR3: TGTGCCAGCAGTTATCGGGAGTCCACCGAGCAGTACTTC. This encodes CASSYRESTEQYF.

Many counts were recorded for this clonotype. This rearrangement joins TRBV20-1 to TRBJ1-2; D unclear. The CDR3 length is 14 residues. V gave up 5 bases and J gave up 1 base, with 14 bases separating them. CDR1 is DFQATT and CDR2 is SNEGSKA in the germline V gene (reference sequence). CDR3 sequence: CSASGPFFNYGYTF. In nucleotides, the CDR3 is TGCAGTGCTTCGGGCCCATTCTTTAACTATGGCTACACCTTC.

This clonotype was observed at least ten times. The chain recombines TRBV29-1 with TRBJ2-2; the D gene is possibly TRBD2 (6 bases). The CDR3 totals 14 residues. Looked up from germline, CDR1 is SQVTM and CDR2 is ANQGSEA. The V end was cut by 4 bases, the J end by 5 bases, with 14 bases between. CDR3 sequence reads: CSVVGGAATGELFF. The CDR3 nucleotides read TGCAGCGTTGTGGGGGGAGCCGCGACCGGGGAGCTGTTTTTT.

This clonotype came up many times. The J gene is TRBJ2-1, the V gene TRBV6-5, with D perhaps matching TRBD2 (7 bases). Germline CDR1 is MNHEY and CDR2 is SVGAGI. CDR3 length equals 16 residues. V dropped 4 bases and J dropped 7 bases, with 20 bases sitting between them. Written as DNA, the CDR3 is TGTGCCAGCAGTTCGGGGAGGGGGGCAGCCTTTAATGAGCAGTTCTTC. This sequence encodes CASSSGRGAAFNEQFF.

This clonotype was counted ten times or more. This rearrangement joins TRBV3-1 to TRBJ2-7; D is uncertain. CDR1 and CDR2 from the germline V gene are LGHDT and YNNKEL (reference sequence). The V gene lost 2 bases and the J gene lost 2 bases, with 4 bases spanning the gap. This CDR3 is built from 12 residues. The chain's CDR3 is CASSQSPYEQYF. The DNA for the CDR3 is TGTGCCAGCAGCCAATCCCCCTACGAGCAGTACTTC.

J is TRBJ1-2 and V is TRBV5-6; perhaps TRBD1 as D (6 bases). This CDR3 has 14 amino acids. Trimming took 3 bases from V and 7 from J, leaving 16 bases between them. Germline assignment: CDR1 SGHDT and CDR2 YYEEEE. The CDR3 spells CASSSDSDNPGYTF. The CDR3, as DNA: TGTGCCAGCAGCTCGGACAGTGACAATCCTGGCTACACCTTC.

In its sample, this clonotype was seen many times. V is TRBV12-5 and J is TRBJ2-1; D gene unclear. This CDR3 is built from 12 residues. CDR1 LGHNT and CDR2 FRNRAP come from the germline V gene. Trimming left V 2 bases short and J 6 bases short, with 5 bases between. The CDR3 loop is CASGLPPNEQFF. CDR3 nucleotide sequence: TGTGCTAGTGGTTTGCCCCCCAATGAGCAGTTCTTC.

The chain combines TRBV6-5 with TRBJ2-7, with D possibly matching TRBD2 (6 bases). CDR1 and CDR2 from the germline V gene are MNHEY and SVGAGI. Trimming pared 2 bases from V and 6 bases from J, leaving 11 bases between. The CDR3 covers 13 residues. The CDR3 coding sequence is TGTGCCAGCAGTTACAGCGGGTTCGGCGAGCAGTACTTC. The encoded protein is CASSYSGFGEQYF.

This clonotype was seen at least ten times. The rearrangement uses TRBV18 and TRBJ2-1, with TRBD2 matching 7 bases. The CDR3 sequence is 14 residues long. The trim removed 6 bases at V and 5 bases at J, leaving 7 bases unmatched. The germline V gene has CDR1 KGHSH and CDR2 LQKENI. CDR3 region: CASSSGGTHNEQFF. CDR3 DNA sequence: TGTGCCAGCTCCTCGGGGGGTACCCACAATGAGCAGTTCTTC.

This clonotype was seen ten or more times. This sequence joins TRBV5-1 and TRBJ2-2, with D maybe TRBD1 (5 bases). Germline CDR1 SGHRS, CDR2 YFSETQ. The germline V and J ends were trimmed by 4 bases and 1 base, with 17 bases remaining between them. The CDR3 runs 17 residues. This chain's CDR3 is CASSLYEQGRNTGELFF. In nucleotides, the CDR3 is TGCGCCAGCAGCCTGTACGAGCAGGGTCGGAACACCGGGGAGCTGTTTTTT.

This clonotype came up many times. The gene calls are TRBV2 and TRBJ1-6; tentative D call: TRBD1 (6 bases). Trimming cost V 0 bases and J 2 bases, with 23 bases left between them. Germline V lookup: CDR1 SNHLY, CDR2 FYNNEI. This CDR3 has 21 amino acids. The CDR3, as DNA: TGTGCCAGCAGTGAAGCGCGGGAGAGGGCCAGGGGAGGTCCCTATAATTCACCCCTCCACTTT. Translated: CASSEARERARGGPYNSPLHF. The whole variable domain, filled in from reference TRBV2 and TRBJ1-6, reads EPEVTQTPSHQVTQMGQEVILRCVPISNHLYFYWYRQILGQKVEFLVSFYNNEISEKSEIFDDQFSVERPDGSNFTLKIRSTKLEDSAMYFCASSEARERARGGPYNSPLHFGNGTRLTVT.

CDR3 DNA: TGCAGTGCTAGTGGGTTAGCCCACTATGGCTACACCTTC. Translating it yields CSASGLAHYGYTF. The V call is TRBV20-1, the J call TRBJ1-2; D uncertain. Germline assignment: CDR1 DFQATT and CDR2 SNEGSKA (reference sequence). CDR3 size: 13 residues. Trimming shortened V by 3 bases and J by 3 bases, and 11 bases separated the two germline ends.

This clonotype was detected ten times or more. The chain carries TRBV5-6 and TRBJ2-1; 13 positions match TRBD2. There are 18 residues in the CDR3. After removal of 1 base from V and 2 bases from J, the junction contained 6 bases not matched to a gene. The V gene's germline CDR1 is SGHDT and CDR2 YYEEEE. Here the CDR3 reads CASSLTSGGAGAYNEQFF. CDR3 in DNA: TGTGCCAGCAGCTTGACTAGCGGGGGGGCCGGAGCCTACAATGAGCAGTTCTTC.